The entry below gives a single TCR beta chain sequence along with its context. This clonotype was counted a few times. The antigen it binds to is not known. Within one base of it there is no much larger clone, and no base qualities were kept. Ficoll-Paque density gradient centrifugation was used to isolate PBMCs. The data were produced on an Illumina NovaSeq 6000. TCRalpha and TCRbeta cDNA libraries were constructed by 5'RACE with constant-segment primers, with sample barcodes and unique molecular identifiers being introduced. RNA was extracted from every sample with Trizol reagent. Libraries were amplified in two PCR steps, with a second sample barcode and Illumina TruSeq adapters added in the second step. Sequencing of libraries was performed on an Illumina NovaSeq with 2 x 150 bp paired-end reads. The authors' analysis ran thus. Demultiplexing of reads and collapsing into UMI-guided consensus sequences were performed with migec v1.2.7. Using mixcr v2.1.11, UMI consensuses were aligned to TRA and TRB V and J templates and then assembled into clonotypes. A clonotype was counted as expanded or contracted only when both edgeR and NoisET called the clonotype significant, with the noise models trained on biological replicates. edgeR calls used a false discovery rate-adjusted p below 0.01 and a log2 fold-change threshold of 1. PCA with hierarchical clustering of max-normalized trajectories of the 1000 most abundant clonotypes was used as exploratory dynamics analysis. Separately sequenced CD4+ and CD8+ repertoires were used to assign a CD4 or CD8 phenotype to each responding clone. TCRdb reworked the public reads: Q25 trimming with fastp, MiXCR clone assembly, productive beta chains retained. Every distinct CDR3 protein forms one entry, paired with its most common genes and DNA. TCRdb, not the authors, supplied the V and J calls. The sample profile shows hundreds of thousands of distinct CDR3 sequences; approximately 15% of them were found once. Clones ranked in the top ten supply about a fifth of the sample.

This entry comes from a study of T-cell memory formation after mild COVID-19 (dated by TCRdb to the early 2020s). Background for the entire study: TCR sequence clusters from the two donors were found to be largely donor specific. Longitudinal TCRalpha and TCRbeta repertoire sequencing tracked T-cell clones expanding and contracting after mild COVID-19 in two donors. Two young, previously healthy adult volunteers made up the cohort, one male and one female.

General findings and caveats noted by the study authors: Whether the second-wave clones peaking on day 37 were SARS-CoV-2 specific was not confirmed. The study included only a couple of mild cases, and larger cohorts that include severe cases with pre-infection samples were judged to be necessary. Contracting CD4+ clones were found mainly in CM and EM memory subsets, while CD8+ clones were enriched in EMRA. Clones that contracted from day 15 to 85 showed balanced CD4/CD8 phenotypes, whereas a second wave of clones that expanded from day 15 to 37 leaned towards CD4+. The detection of some responding clones in pre-infection memory suggests that pre-existing cross-reactive memory T cells joined the SARS-CoV-2 response.

For CDR1 and CDR2, the germline V gene lists SGDLS and YYNGEE. The CDR3 runs 16 amino acids, cysteine and phenylalanine included. Only the CDR3 DNA stays, 48 bases, in frame from base 1. Germline trimming amounts to 0 bases on V and 4 bases on J, with 6 as the count of junction bases outside the gene matches. This receptor was taken from a young man who had mild COVID-19 (a few samples of this study predate the infection). The sample titles of this study are shuffled in the database, so cell type and time point are left out; the donor was told from shared clones. Material: PBMCs or a T cell subset sorted from them (not recorded which). The sequence joins TRBV9 to TRBJ2-5; TRBD2 fits 10 bases in the junction. In nucleotides, the sequence is TGTGCCAGCAGCGTAGAGGCTAGCGGGGGTCGAGAGACCCAGTACTTC. The translation is CASSVEASGGRETQYF. The full variable domain, completed from the reference TRBV9 and TRBJ2-5 proteins outside the CDR3, reads DSGVTQTPKHLITATGQRVTLRCSPRSGDLSVYWYQQSLDQGLQFLIQYYNGEERAKGNILERFSAQQFPDLHSELNLSSLELGDSALYFCASSVEASGGRETQYFGPGTRLLVL.